These 5 T cell receptor beta chains came from one sample sequenced in a study of graft-versus-host responses after intestinal transplantation (dated by TCRdb to 2020 to 2023). Libraries were constructed by the immunoSEQ multiplex PCR assay. TCRdb provides this immuneACCESS table in a form limited to in-frame rearrangements. Some clones are lacking; in checked studies, under half of them reflect an unresolved V gene, and why the rest are absent is not known. Within this sample are over 10,000 clones, with approximately 84% of them counted one time only. Jointly, the top ten make up approximately 8% of the sample. Sequencing used PBMCs, obtained around 310 days after intestinal transplant. These receptors came from a human patient who received an intestinal transplant, so some T cells may come from the graft donor.

The chain uses TRBV27 and TRBJ2-7; D may correspond to TRBD1 or TRBD2 (5 bases each). CDR3 length: 14 residues. CDR1 and CDR2 (germline): MNHEY, SMNVEV (reference sequence). Between the trimmed V and J ends, which lost 5 bases and 3 bases, there was a span of 14 bases. CDR3: CASSARGRVYEQYF. In DNA form, the CDR3 reads TGTGCCAGCAGTGCCCGGGGCAGGGTCTACGAGCAGTACTTC.

This clone is a singleton in its sample. The rearrangement links TRBV23-1 to TRBJ1-4; no firm D call. TRBV23-1 is sorted into the ORF group, with uncertain function. CDR3 length: 14 residues. V gave up 8 bases and J gave up 5 bases, with 15 bases separating them. This CDR3 is CASPPRRKNEKLFF. The DNA for the CDR3 is TGCGCCAGCCCCCCGAGGCGTAAGAATGAAAAACTGTTTTTT.

The chain links TRBV6-9 to TRBJ1-3, with unresolved D. The CDR3 spans 11 residues. The V gene's germline CDR1 is MNHGY and CDR2 SVAAGI. V was pared by 6 bases and J by 2 bases, with 2 bases between. The CDR3 here is CASRAGNTIYF. The CDR3, as DNA: TGTGCCAGCAGGGCTGGAAACACCATATATTTT.

This chain joins TRBV25-1 and TRBJ2-3; 9 positions agree with TRBD2. This CDR3 has 18 residues. Trimming took 0 bases from V and 0 from J; bases not matched to a gene: 7. Germline-derived CDR1 and CDR2 are MGHDK and SYGVNS. CDR3 coding DNA: TGTGCCAGCAGTGAATATGCCCCTAGCGGGGTCAGCACAGATACGCAGTATTTT. Protein sequence: CASSEYAPSGVSTDTQYF.

The chain is built from TRBV6-5 and TRBJ2-1; 11 nucleotides line up with TRBD2. The V gene end was trimmed by 7 bases and the J gene end by 7 bases; junction bases not matched to a gene: 6. Germline V gene sequence: CDR1 MNHEY, CDR2 SVGAGI. CDR3 length equals 14 residues. CDR3 DNA sequence: TGTGCCAGCACCACGACTAGCGGGATGAATGAGCAGTTCTTC. Amino acid sequence: CASTTTSGMNEQFF.